Shown below are 25 T cell receptor beta chains from a single sample sequenced in a study of blood T cell repertoires in COVID-19. Measured with immunoSEQ multiplex PCR; TCRdb has only the in-frame clones, and not every one. The sample includes some 120,000 clones, 70% to 90% of them seen just once. The sequencing sample was made of peripheral blood. The receptors come from a man aged 50 to 60 with acute or convalescent COVID-19.

This clone was recorded once. The rearrangement uses TRBV19 and TRBJ1-1; 10 bases map to TRBD1. Germline V CDR1 and CDR2: LNHDA, SQIVND (reference sequence). There are 13 residues in the CDR3. J was trimmed by 8 bases and V by 5 bases; bases with no gene match: 5. The CDR3 coding sequence is TGTGCCAGTAGTCCCGGGACAGGGGCAGAAGCTTTCTTT. Protein sequence: CASSPGTGAEAFF.

This clone was seen only a few times. The chain couples TRBV7-2 to TRBJ2-7, with 9 nucleotides matching TRBD1. The V gene's germline CDR1 is SGHTA and CDR2 FQGNSA. The CDR3 runs 15 residues. The J segment lost 9 bases and the V segment lost 5 bases, leaving 14 bases of the junction unmatched. The CDR3 sequence: CASSENRDRVWGQYF. The CDR3 DNA reads as TGTGCCAGCAGCGAGAACCGGGACAGGGTATGGGGGCAGTACTTC.

The chain joins TRBV24-1 to TRBJ1-5; 9 bases fit TRBD1. V trimming: 4 bases; J trimming: 0 bases; junction bases outside the gene matches: 15. The CDR3 is 20 amino acids. Per germline, CDR1 KGHDR and CDR2 SFDVKD. The CDR3 nucleotides read TGTGCCACCAGTGACCTAAGGGACAGGGATGCGTTCTGTAGCAATCAGCCCCAGCATTTT. Encoded protein: CATSDLRDRDAFCSNQPQHF.

This clone was seen only once. V is TRBV11-2 and J is TRBJ2-2; maybe TRBD2 (5 bases). The V gene's germline CDR1 is SGHAT and CDR2 FQNNGV. The V end was cut by 3 bases, the J end by 3 bases, with 8 bases between. The CDR3 extends over 14 amino acids. The CDR3 DNA follows: TGTGCCAGCAGCTTTTCCGGGGACACCGGGGAGCTGTTTTTT. Its translation: CASSFSGDTGELFF.

The chain recombines TRBV7-6 with TRBJ2-5, with TRBD2 matching over 15 bases. The CDR3 loop spans 18 amino acids. The V segment lost 2 bases and the J segment 0 bases; nucleotides outside the gene matches: 4. Germline V gene lookup returns CDR1 SGHVS and CDR2 FNYEAQ. Here the CDR3 DNA reads TGTGCCAGCAGCTTAAAGGGACTAGCGGGAGGAAACCAAGAGACCCAGTACTTC. Translated, it gives CASSLKGLAGGNQETQYF.

J is TRBJ1-2 and V is TRBV7-9; 8 bases fit TRBD1. The trim removed 4 bases at V and 5 bases at J, leaving 3 bases unmatched. The V gene's germline CDR1 is SEHNR and CDR2 FQNEAQ (reference sequence). The CDR3 has 13 residues. Here the CDR3 DNA reads TGTGCCAGCAGCTCACGGACAGGGTATGGCTACACCTTC. Amino acid sequence: CASSSRTGYGYTF. The entire variable domain, with the rest obtained from reference TRBV7-9 and TRBJ1-2, is as follows: DTGVSQNPRHKITKRGQNVTFRCDPISEHNRLYWYRQTLGQGPEFLTYFQNEAQLEKSRLLSDRFSAERPKGSFSTLEIQRTEQGDSAMYLCASSSRTGYGYTFGSGTRLTVV.

The chain combines TRBV6-2 or TRBV6-3 with TRBJ1-1; possible D gene TRBD1, 6 bases. Deletions cut 1 base from V and 0 bases from J, with 12 bases between. Germline loops: CDR1 MNHEY, CDR2 SVGEGT. This CDR3 has 16 residues. The CDR3 DNA follows: TGTGCCAGCAGTTACTTACTGACAGGTCTGAACACTGAAGCTTTCTTT. It encodes CASSYLLTGLNTEAFF.

The rearrangement joins TRBV5-1 to TRBJ1-1, with a weak D call TRBD1 (5 bases). V lost 0 bases and J 4 bases, leaving 10 bases between the germline ends. Germline values: CDR1 SGHRS, CDR2 YFSETQ. CDR3 length: 14 residues. CDR3 sequence reads: CASSLEGALTEAFF. The CDR3 nucleotides read TGCGCCAGCAGCTTGGAAGGGGCGCTCACTGAAGCTTTCTTT.

The chain employs TRBV5-6 and TRBJ2-1; D gene unclear. The V end lost 2 bases, the J end lost 3 bases, and 12 bases lay between the germline ends. Germline CDR1 reads SGHDT; CDR2 reads YYEEEE. The CDR3 contains 15 residues. The CDR3 sequence: CASSFGPQDYNEQFF. The CDR3, as DNA: TGTGCCAGCAGCTTTGGGCCCCAGGACTACAATGAGCAGTTCTTC.

This chain uses TRBV10-3 with TRBJ2-3, with 15 positions matching TRBD2. CDR3 size: 16 residues. Germline V gene lookup returns CDR1 ENHRY and CDR2 SYGVKD. V lost 4 bases, J lost 2 bases, and 1 base stayed unmatched. The CDR3 nucleotides read TGTGCCATCAGTGGGACTAGCGGGAGGGACACAGATACGCAGTATTTT. This gives the protein CAISGTSGRDTDTQYF.

V gene TRBV24-1 combines with J gene TRBJ2-2; D may be TRBD1 (7 bases). Germline CDR1 and CDR2: KGHDR and SFDVKD. The CDR3 runs 18 residues. V was trimmed by 7 bases and J by 2 bases, leaving 22 bases between them. This CDR3 is CATSGKGPGGRNTGELFF. CDR3 nucleotide sequence: TGTGCCACCAGCGGCAAAGGTCCAGGGGGGCGCAACACCGGGGAGCTGTTTTTT.

The gene calls are TRBV10-1 and TRBJ2-2, with 9 bases that match TRBD1. V lost 6 bases and J lost 4; bases outside the gene matches: 9. From germline, CDR1 is WNHNN and CDR2 SYGVQD (reference sequence). The CDR3 has 16 residues. The CDR3 here is CASRGQGHSSTGELFF. The CDR3 nucleotides read TGCGCCAGCAGGGGACAGGGTCACAGTAGCACCGGGGAGCTGTTTTTT.

V is TRBV12-3 or TRBV12-4 and J is TRBJ2-1, with a possible D match to TRBD2 (6 bases). The CDR3 extends over 13 amino acids. Between the trimmed V and J ends, which lost 0 bases and 10 bases, there was a span of 10 bases. DNA for the CDR3: TGTGCCAGCAGTTTAGCGGGGGGAAGGGAGCAGTTCTTC. This translates into CASSLAGGREQFF.

A note on this clone: A read error may account for a junction end that differs from germline. The V call is TRBV27, the J call TRBJ2-1; 9 nucleotides agree with TRBD1. CDR1 is MNHEY, CDR2 SMNVEV, per germline (reference sequence). The CDR3 loop spans 17 amino acids. Here the CDR3 reads CASSLSLGTGIRNEQFF. CDR3 coding DNA: TGTGCCAGCAGTCTATCCCTCGGGACAGGGATTAGAAATGAGCAGTTCTTC.

The gene calls are TRBV30 and TRBJ1-6; D may be TRBD1 (5 bases). This CDR3 has 16 amino acids. V lost 4 bases and J lost 0, with 13 bases in between. CDR1 is GTSNPN and CDR2 is SVGIG in the germline V gene (reference sequence). The CDR3 DNA reads TGTGCCTGGACCATGCGACAGAGCTCCTATAATTCACCCCTCCACTTT. Its translation is CAWTMRQSSYNSPLHF.

The rearrangement uses TRBV3-1 (or the pseudogene TRBV3-2) and TRBJ2-7; unclear D gene. The CDR3 totals 17 residues. Germline-derived CDR1 and CDR2 are LGHDT and YNNKEL (reference sequence). The ends were cut back, 4 bases at V and 0 bases at J, with 19 bases in the middle. CDR3 residues: CASSRPSTSPSSYEQYF. CDR3 nucleotide sequence: TGTGCCAGCAGCCGGCCTTCGACAAGTCCCTCCTCCTACGAGCAGTACTTC.

CDR3 coding DNA: TGTGCCAGCTCACCTCCGGGACAGGGGGCGAACACCGGGGAGCTGTTTTTT. Its protein is CASSPPGQGANTGELFF. V is TRBV18 and J is TRBJ2-2, with 11 bases identical to TRBD1. Germline V gene data show CDR1 as KGHSH and CDR2 as LQKENI. V lost 3 bases, J lost 0 bases, and 3 bases stayed unmatched. This CDR3 spans 17 amino acids.

The chain recombines TRBV29-1 with TRBJ2-3; D not resolved. The V gene lost 4 bases and the J gene lost 1 base, with 6 bases spanning the gap. The CDR3 runs 12 residues. Germline loops: CDR1 SQVTM, CDR2 ANQGSEA. CDR3 nucleotide sequence: TGCAGCGTTGCAGGCGGCACAGATACGCAGTATTTT. Protein product: CSVAGGTDTQYF.

This clone was seen a handful of times. The rearrangement joins TRBV6-1 to TRBJ1-1; 7 bases line up with TRBD1. The length of the CDR3 is 16 residues. Germline trimming cut 4 bases from V and 3 bases from J; bases unmatched to any gene: 11. Germline assignment: CDR1 MNHNS and CDR2 SASEGT. This CDR3 is CASSGRGLAGDTEAFF. The CDR3 nucleotides are TGTGCCAGCAGTGGGAGGGGGCTTGCCGGGGACACTGAAGCTTTCTTT.

The chain employs TRBV12-5 and TRBJ1-5, with D perhaps TRBD1 (5 bases). The V end lost 7 bases, the J end lost 8 bases, and 9 bases lay between the germline ends. Germline assignment: CDR1 LGHNT and CDR2 FRNRAP. The CDR3 extends over 11 amino acids. CDR3 sequence (DNA): TGTGCTAGTGCATTAGGGGAGCCCCAGCATTTT. Its protein is CASALGEPQHF.

J is TRBJ1-2 and V is TRBV15; 9 positions agree with TRBD1. Trimming at V came to 7 bases and at J to 8 bases, leaving 11 bases not matched to a gene. Germline V gene sequence: CDR1 LNHNV, CDR2 YYDKDF (reference sequence). The CDR3 spans 14 residues. This chain's CDR3 is CATNPGQGFGGYTF. The DNA for the CDR3 is TGTGCCACCAATCCGGGACAGGGTTTTGGAGGCTACACCTTC.

This chain uses TRBV5-1 with TRBJ2-2; 11 bases match TRBD1. CDR1 is SGHRS, CDR2 YFSETQ, per germline. This CDR3 comprises 16 residues. V was clipped by 4 bases and J by 0 bases; unmatched bases: 2. The CDR3, as DNA: TGCGCCAGCAGCAGGACAGGGGGCCCGAACACCGGGGAGCTGTTTTTT. As protein: CASSRTGGPNTGELFF.

V usage is TRBV20-1 and J usage is TRBJ2-2; TRBD2 might be the D (6 bases). From germline, CDR1 is DFQATT and CDR2 SNEGSKA (reference sequence). The CDR3 is 14 amino acids. Between the trimmed V and J ends, which lost 3 bases and 1 base, there was a span of 9 bases. The CDR3 nucleotides are TGCAGTGCTAGTGTGCGGGGGAACACCGGGGAGCTGTTTTTT. Protein product: CSASVRGNTGELFF.

This chain links TRBV11-3 with TRBJ2-3; 7 bases align to TRBD2. V gave up 8 bases and J gave up 5 bases; unmatched junction bases: 7. Germline V CDR1 and CDR2: SGHNT, YENEEA. This CDR3 spans 13 amino acids. CDR3 in DNA: TGTGCCAGCGAGGGAGGGGAACAAGATACGCAGTATTTT. The encoded protein is CASEGGEQDTQYF.

This clone has a handful of counts. V usage is TRBV5-4 and J usage is TRBJ1-1; unclear D gene. Trimming took off 1 base at V and 11 bases at J, with 18 bases between the two ends. The CDR3 has 14 residues. CDR1 and CDR2 from the germline V gene are SGHNT and YYREEE (reference sequence). CDR3 sequence: CASSLTVSPVVAFF. In nucleotides, the CDR3 is TGTGCCAGCAGCTTGACGGTTTCTCCGGTAGTGGCTTTCTTT.